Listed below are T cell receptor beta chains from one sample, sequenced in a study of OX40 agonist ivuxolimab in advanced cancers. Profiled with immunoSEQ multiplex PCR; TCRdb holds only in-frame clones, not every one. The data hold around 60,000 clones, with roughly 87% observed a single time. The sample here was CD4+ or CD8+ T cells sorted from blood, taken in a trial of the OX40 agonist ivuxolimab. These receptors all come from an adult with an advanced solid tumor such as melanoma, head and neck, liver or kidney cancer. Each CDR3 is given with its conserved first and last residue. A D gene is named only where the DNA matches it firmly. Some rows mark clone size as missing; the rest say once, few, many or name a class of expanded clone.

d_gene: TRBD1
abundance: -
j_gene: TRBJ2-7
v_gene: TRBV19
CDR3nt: TGTGCCAGTAGTATAGGGGGACAGGGGACGTACGAGCAGTACTTC
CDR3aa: CASSIGGQGTYEQYF

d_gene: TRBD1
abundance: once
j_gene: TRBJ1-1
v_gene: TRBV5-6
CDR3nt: TGTGCCAGCAGGGGACAGGGGGCTCTGAACACTGAAGCTTTCTTT
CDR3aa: CASRGQGALNTEAFF

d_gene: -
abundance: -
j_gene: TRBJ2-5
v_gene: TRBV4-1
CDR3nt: TGCGCCAGCAGCCAGGCCCCAGGGGCTATCGAGACCCAGTACTTC
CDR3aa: CASSQAPGAIETQYF

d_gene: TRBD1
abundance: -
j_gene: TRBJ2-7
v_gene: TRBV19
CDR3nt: TGTGCCAGTAGTAACGGCCCTGTGGGACAGGGTCGATACGAGCAGTACTTC
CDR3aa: CASSNGPVGQGRYEQYF

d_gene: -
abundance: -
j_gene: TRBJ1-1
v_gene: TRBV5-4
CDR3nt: TGTGCCAGCAGCCTACCCGACAGAACAAACACTGAAGCTTTCTTT
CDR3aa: CASSLPDRTNTEAFF

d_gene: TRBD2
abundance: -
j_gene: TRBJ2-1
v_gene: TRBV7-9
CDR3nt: TGTGCCAGCAGACAACTAGCGGCGAGCTCCTACAATGAGCAGTTCTTC
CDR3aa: CASRQLAASSYNEQFF

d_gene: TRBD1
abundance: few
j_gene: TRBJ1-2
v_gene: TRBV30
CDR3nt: TGTGCCTGGAGCAGGACAGGGATGGGAGGCTACACCTTC
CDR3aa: CAWSRTGMGGYTF

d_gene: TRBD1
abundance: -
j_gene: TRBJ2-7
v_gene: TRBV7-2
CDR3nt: TGTGCCAGCAGCTTAGGCCCAGGGGGTCCCTACGAGCAGTACTTC
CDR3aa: CASSLGPGGPYEQYF

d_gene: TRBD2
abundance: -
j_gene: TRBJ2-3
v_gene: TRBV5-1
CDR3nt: TGCGCCAGCAGCCCTCCTCTAGCGGAGAGCACAGATACGCAGTATTTT
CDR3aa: CASSPPLAESTDTQYF

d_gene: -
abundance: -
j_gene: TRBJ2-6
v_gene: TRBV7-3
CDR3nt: TGTGCCAGCAGCTTAACTCTCTCTGGGGCCAACGTCCTGACTTTC
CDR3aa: CASSLTLSGANVLTF

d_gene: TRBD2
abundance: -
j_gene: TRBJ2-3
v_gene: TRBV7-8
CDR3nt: TGTGCCAGCAGCTTAAGGGACAGACCGACTAGCGGAAAAACTTGGTGGGGTACGCAGTATTTT
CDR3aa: CASSLRDRPTSGKTWWGTQYF